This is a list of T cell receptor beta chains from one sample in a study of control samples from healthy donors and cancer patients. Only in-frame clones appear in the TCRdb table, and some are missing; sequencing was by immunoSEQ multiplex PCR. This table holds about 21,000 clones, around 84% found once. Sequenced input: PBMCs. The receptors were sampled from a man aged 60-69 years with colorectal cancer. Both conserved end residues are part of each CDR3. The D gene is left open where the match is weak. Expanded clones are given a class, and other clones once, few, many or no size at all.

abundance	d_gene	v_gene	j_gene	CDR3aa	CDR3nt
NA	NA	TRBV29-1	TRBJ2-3	CSVEGLGVDTQYF	TGCAGCGTTGAAGGACTCGGGGTAGATACGCAGTATTTT
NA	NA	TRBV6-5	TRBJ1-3	CASSYSEGTGNTIYF	TGTGCCAGCAGTTACTCGGAGGGCACTGGAAACACCATATATTTT
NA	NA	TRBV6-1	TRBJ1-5	CASSEDFGPNQPQHF	TGTGCCAGCAGTGAAGACTTTGGACCAAATCAGCCCCAGCATTTT
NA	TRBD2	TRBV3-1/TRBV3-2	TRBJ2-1	CASSQVLSGGPHNEQFF	TGTGCCAGCAGCCAAGTGCTTAGCGGGGGGCCGCACAATGAGCAGTTCTTC
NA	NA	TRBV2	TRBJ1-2	CASSGQTWSYTF	TGTGCCAGCTCCGGACAGACGTGGAGCTACACCTTC
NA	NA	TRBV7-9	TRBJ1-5	CASSLEGYNQPQHF	TGTGCCAGCAGCTTAGAAGGCTACAATCAGCCCCAGCATTTT
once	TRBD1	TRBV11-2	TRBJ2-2	CASSAYPGGTGELFF	TGTGCCAGCAGCGCTTATCCAGGGGGAACCGGGGAGCTGTTTTTT
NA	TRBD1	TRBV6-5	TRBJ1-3	CASSSTGIFSGNTIYF	TGTGCCAGCAGTTCGACAGGGATTTTCTCTGGAAACACCATATATTTT
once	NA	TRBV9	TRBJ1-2	CASTVGDTSYGYTF	TGTGCCAGCACGGTAGGGGACACGAGCTATGGCTACACCTTC
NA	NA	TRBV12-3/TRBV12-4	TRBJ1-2	CASSLTVDYGYTF	TGTGCCAGCAGTCTGACAGTCGACTATGGCTACACCTTC
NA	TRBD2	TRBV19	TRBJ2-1	CASSISGGGEQFF	TGTGCCAGTAGTATTAGCGGGGGGGGCGAGCAGTTCTTC
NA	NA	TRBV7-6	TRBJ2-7	CASSSTVSYEQYF	TGTGCCAGCAGCTCGACGGTCTCCTACGAGCAGTACTTC
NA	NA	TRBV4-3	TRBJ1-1	CASSQRTGRPEAFF	TGCGCCAGCAGCCAACGGACTGGTCGGCCCGAAGCTTTCTTT
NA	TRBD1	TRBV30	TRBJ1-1	CAWRDRAGTEAFF	TGTGCCTGGAGGGACAGGGCTGGCACTGAAGCTTTCTTT
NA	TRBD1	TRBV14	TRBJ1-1	CASSQRQGNTEAFF	TGTGCCAGCAGCCAAAGACAGGGGAACACTGAAGCTTTCTTT
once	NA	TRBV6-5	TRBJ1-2	CASSYSSGMGGYTF	TGTGCCAGCAGTTACTCATCAGGGATGGGAGGCTACACCTTC
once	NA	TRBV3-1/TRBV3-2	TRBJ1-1	CASSLGVTKNTEAFF	TGTGCCAGCAGCCTCGGGGTGACAAAGAACACTGAAGCTTTCTTT
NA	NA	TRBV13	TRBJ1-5	CASSLGPEPQHF	TGTGCCAGCAGCTTAGGCCCTGAGCCCCAGCATTTT
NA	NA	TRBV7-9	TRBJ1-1	CASSFLGPNTEAFF	TGTGCCAGCAGCTTCTTAGGGCCGAACACTGAAGCTTTCTTT
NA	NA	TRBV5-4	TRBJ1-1	CASSLTTAMNTEAFF	TGTGCCAGCAGCTTGACAACAGCCATGAACACTGAAGCTTTCTTT
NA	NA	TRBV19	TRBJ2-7	CASREDGSYEQYF	TGTGCCAGTAGGGAGGACGGATCCTACGAGCAGTACTTC
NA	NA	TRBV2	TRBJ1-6	CASSVGGFTNSPLHF	TGTGCCAGCAGTGTTGGGGGTTTTACGAATTCACCCCTCCACTTT
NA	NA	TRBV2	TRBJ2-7	CASRISNYEQYF	TGTGCCAGCAGAATTAGTAACTACGAGCAGTACTTC
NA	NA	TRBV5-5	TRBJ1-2	CASSLVAGLYGYTF	TGTGCCAGCAGCTTGGTCGCAGGCCTCTATGGCTACACCTTC
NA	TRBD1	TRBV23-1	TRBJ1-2	CASSQSSRGHGYTF	TGCGCCAGCAGTCAATCGAGTAGGGGGCATGGCTACACCTTC
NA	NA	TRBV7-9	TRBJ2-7	CASSSPLGPVSYEQYF	TGTGCCAGCAGCTCTCCCCTGGGTCCAGTCTCCTACGAGCAGTACTTC
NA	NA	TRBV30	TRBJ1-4	CAWSTGATNEKLFF	TGTGCCTGGAGTACTGGGGCAACTAATGAAAAACTGTTTTTT
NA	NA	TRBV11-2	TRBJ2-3	CASSMVTAFTDTQYF	TGTGCCAGCAGCATGGTGACGGCGTTTACAGATACGCAGTATTTT
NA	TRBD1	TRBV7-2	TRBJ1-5	CASSGRTGENQPQHF	TGTGCCAGCAGCGGGAGAACAGGGGAAAATCAGCCCCAGCATTTT
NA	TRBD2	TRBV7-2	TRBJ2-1	CASSLARAGGYNEQFF	TGTGCCAGCAGCTTAGCGAGAGCGGGGGGGTACAATGAGCAGTTCTTC
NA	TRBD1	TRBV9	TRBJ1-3	CASSTGTGGWDTIYF	TGTGCCAGCAGTACCGGGACAGGGGGCTGGGACACCATATATTTT
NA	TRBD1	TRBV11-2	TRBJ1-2	CASSLAQGAQGGYTF	TGTGCCAGCAGCTTAGCACAGGGGGCTCAGGGTGGCTACACCTTC
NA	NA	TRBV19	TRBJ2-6	CASTPFGSGANVLTF	TGTGCCAGTACTCCCTTTGGCTCTGGGGCCAACGTCCTGACTTTC
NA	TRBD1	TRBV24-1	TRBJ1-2	CATSGAGQGYGYTF	TGTGCCACCAGTGGGGCGGGACAGGGCTATGGCTACACCTTC
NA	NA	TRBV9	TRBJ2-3	CASSVGAVSTDTQYF	TGTGCCAGCAGCGTAGGGGCAGTTAGCACAGATACGCAGTATTTT
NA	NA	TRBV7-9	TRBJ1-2	CASSSLIPGLENYGYTF	TGTGCCAGCAGCTCATTGATTCCGGGACTGGAAAACTATGGCTACACCTTC
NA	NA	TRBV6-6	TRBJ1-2	CASSPVGNYGYTF	TGTGCCAGCAGCCCCGTAGGCAACTATGGCTACACCTTC
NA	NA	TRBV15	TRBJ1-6	CATSRVNSPLHF	TGTGCCACCAGCAGGGTTAATTCACCCCTCCACTTT
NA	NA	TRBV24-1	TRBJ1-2	CATSDLTVNYGYTF	TGTGCCACCAGTGATTTAACAGTTAACTATGGCTACACCTTC